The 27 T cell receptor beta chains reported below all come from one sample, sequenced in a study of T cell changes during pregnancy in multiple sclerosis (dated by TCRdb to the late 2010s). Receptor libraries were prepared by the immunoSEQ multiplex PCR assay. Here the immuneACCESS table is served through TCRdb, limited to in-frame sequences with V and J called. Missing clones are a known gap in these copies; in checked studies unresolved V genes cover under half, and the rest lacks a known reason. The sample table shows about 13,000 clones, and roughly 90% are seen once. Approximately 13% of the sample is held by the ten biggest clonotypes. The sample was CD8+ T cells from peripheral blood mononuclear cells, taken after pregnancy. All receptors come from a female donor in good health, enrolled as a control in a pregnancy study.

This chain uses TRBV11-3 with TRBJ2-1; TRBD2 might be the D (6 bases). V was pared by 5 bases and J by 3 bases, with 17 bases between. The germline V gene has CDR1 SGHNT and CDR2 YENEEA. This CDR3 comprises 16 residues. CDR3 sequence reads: CASSPGGGDGYNEQFF. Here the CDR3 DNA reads TGTGCCAGCAGCCCCGGTGGCGGGGACGGCTACAATGAGCAGTTCTTC.

The CDR3 here is CASSLGETNPRETQYF. CDR3 nucleotide sequence: TGTGCCAGCAGCTTAGGGGAGACAAACCCCAGAGAGACCCAGTACTTC. This sequence joins TRBV11-1 and TRBJ2-5; a possible D gene is TRBD2 (5 bases). Germline CDR1 is SGHAT and CDR2 is FQDESV (reference sequence). Trimming removed 1 base from V and 4 bases from J, with 16 bases in between. The CDR3 sequence is 16 residues long.

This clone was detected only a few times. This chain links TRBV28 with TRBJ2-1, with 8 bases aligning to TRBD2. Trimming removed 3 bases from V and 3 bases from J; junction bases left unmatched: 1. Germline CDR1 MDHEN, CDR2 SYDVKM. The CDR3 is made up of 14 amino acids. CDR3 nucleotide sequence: TGTGCCAGCAGTTTGGGACTAGACTACAATGAGCAGTTCTTC. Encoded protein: CASSLGLDYNEQFF.

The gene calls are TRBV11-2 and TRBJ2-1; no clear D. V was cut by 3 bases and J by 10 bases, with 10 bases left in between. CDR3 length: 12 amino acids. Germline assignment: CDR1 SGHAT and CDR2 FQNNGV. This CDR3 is CASSLVGAEQFF. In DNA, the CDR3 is TGTGCCAGCAGCTTGGTGGGCGCAGAGCAGTTCTTC.

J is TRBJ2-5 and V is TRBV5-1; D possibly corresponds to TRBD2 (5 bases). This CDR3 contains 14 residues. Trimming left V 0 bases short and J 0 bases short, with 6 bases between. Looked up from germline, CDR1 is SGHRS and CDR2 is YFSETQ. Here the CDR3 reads CASSLAGNQETQYF. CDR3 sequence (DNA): TGCGCCAGCAGCTTGGCCGGGAACCAAGAGACCCAGTACTTC.

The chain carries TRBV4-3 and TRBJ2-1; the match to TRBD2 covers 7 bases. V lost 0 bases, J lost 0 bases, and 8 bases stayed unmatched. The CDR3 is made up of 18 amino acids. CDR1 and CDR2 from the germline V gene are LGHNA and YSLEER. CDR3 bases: TGCGCCAGCAGCCAAGAAGGCAAGCGGGGTAGCTCCTACAATGAGCAGTTCTTC. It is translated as CASSQEGKRGSSYNEQFF.

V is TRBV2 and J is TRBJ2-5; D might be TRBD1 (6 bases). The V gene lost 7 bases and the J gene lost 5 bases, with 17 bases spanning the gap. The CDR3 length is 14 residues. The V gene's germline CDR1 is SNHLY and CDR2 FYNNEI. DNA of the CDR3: TGTGCCAGCACTAAGGACAGTTCGGGGGAGACCCAGTACTTC. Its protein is CASTKDSSGETQYF.

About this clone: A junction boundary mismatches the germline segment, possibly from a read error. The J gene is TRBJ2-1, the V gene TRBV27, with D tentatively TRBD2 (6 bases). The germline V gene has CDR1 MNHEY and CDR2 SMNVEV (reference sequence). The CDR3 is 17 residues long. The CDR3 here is CARSLRFGLALRGEQFF. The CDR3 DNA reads TGTGCCCGCAGTTTACGATTTGGCCTAGCGCTGCGGGGTGAGCAGTTCTTC.

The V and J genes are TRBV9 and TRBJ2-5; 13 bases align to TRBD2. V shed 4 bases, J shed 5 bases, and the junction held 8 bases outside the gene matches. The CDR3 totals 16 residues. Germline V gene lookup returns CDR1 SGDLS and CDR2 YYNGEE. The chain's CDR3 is CASSPTSGRAGETQYF. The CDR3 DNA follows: TGTGCCAGCAGCCCAACTAGCGGGAGGGCGGGTGAGACCCAGTACTTC.

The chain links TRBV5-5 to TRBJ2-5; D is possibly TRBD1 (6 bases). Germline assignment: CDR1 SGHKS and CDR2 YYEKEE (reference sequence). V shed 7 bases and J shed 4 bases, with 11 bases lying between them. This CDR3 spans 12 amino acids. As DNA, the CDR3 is TGTGCCAGCCAGGGGACGAGAGAGACCCAGTACTTC. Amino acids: CASQGTRETQYF.

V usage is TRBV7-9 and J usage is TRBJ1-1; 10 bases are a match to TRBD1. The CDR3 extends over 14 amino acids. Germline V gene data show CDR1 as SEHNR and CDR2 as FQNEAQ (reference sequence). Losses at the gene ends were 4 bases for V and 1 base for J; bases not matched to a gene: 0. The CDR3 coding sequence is TGTGCCAGCAGCTGGGACAGGGGGAACACTGAAGCTTTCTTT. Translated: CASSWDRGNTEAFF. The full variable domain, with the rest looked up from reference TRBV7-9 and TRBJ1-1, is DTGVSQNPRHKITKRGQNVTFRCDPISEHNRLYWYRQTLGQGPEFLTYFQNEAQLEKSRLLSDRFSAERPKGSFSTLEIQRTEQGDSAMYLCASSWDRGNTEAFFGQGTRLTVV.

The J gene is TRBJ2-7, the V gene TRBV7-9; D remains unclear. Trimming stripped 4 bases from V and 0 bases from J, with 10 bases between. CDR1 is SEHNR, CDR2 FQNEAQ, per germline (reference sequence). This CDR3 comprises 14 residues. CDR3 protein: CASSSTSSSYEQYF. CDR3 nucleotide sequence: TGTGCCAGCAGCTCTACCTCGAGCTCCTACGAGCAGTACTTC.

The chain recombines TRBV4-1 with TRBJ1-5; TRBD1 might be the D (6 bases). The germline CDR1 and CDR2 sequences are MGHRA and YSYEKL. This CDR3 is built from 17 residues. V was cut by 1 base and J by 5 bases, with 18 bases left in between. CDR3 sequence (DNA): TGCGCCAGCAGCCAAGTAGGCGCCGGGGGGGCGCATCAGCCCCAGCATTTT. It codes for CASSQVGAGGAHQPQHF.

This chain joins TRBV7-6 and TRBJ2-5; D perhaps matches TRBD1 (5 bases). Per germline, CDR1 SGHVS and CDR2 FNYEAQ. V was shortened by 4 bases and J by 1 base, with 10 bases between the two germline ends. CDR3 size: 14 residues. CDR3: CASSYMTVQETQYF. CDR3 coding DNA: TGTGCCAGCAGCTACATGACAGTCCAAGAGACCCAGTACTTC.

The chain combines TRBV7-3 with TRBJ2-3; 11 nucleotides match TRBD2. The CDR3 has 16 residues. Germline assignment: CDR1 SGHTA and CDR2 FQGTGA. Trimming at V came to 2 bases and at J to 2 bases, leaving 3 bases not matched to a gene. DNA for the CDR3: TGTGCCAGCAGCTTAGGGACTAGCGGCGACACAGATACGCAGTATTTT. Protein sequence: CASSLGTSGDTDTQYF.

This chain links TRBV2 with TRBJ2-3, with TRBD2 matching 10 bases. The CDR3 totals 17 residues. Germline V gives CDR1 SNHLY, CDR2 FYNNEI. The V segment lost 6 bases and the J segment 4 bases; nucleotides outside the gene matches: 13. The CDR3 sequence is CASRAPERGGLADTQYF. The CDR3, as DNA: TGTGCCAGCAGGGCCCCCGAGCGGGGGGGCTTGGCAGATACGCAGTATTTT. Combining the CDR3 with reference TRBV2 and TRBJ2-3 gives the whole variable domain EPEVTQTPSHQVTQMGQEVILRCVPISNHLYFYWYRQILGQKVEFLVSFYNNEISEKSEIFDDQFSVERPDGSNFTLKIRSTKLEDSAMYFCASRAPERGGLADTQYFGPGTRLTVL.

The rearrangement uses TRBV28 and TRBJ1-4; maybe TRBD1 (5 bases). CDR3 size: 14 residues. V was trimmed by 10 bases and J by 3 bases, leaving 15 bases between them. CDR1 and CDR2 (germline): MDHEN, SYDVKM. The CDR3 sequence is CATSPRVANEKLFF. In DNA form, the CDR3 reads TGTGCCACTTCCCCCAGGGTCGCTAATGAAAAACTGTTTTTT.

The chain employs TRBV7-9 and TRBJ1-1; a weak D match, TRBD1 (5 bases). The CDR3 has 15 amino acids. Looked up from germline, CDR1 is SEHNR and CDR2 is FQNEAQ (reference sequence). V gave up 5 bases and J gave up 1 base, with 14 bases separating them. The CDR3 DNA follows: TGTGCCAGCAGCACGGGACTTTATCAGAACACTGAAGCTTTCTTT. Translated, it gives CASSTGLYQNTEAFF.

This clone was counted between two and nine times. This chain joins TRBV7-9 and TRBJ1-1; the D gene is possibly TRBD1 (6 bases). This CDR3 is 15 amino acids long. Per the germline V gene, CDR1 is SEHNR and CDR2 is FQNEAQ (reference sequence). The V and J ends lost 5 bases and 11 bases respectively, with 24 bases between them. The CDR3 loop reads CASSLSTGNLGPAFF. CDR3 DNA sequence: TGTGCCAGCAGCCTAAGTACAGGGAACCTAGGTCCGGCTTTCTTT.

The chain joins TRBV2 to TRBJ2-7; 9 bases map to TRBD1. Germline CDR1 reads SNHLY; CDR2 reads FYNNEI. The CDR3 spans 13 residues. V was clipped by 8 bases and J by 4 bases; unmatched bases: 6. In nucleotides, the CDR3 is TGTGCCAGCGGTCGGGACAGGGAGTACGAGCAGTACTTC. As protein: CASGRDREYEQYF.

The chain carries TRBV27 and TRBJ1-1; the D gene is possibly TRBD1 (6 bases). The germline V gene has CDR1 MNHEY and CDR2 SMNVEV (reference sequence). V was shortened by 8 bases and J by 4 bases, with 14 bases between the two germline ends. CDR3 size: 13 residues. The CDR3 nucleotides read TGTGCCAGCCGACCACAGGGTATCACTGAAGCTTTCTTT. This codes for CASRPQGITEAFF.

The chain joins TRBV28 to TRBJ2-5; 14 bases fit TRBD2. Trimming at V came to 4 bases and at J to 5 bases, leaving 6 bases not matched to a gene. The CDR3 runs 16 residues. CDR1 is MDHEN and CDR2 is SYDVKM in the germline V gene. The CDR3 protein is CASSSRTSGGLETQYF. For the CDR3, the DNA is TGTGCCAGCAGTTCCCGGACTAGCGGGGGGCTCGAGACCCAGTACTTC.

In DNA form, the CDR3 reads TGTGCCAGCAGTAAACAGGGTATTGGTCAGCCCCAGCATTTT. It yields the protein CASSKQGIGQPQHF. The chain recombines TRBV2 with TRBJ1-5; tentatively, D is TRBD1 (6 bases). The CDR3 sequence is 14 residues long. V lost 5 bases, J lost 6 bases, and 14 bases lay in between. Germline V lookup: CDR1 SNHLY, CDR2 FYNNEI. Full variable domain (rest looked up from reference TRBV2 and TRBJ1-5): EPEVTQTPSHQVTQMGQEVILRCVPISNHLYFYWYRQILGQKVEFLVSFYNNEISEKSEIFDDQFSVERPDGSNFTLKIRSTKLEDSAMYFCASSKQGIGQPQHFGDGTRLSIL.

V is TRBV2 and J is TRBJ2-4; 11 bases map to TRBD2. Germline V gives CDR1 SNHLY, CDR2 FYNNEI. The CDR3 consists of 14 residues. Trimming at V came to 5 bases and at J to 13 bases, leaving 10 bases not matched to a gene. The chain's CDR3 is CASSSSGASGGQYF. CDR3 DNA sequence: TGTGCCAGCAGTAGTTCAGGCGCTAGCGGGGGGCAGTACTTC.

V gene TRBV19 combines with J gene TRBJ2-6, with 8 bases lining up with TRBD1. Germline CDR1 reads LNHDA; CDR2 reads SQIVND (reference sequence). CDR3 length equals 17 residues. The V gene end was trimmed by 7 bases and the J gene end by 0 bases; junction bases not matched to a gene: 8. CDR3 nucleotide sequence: TGTGCCAGTAACCCGGGACAGGAACCCTCTGGGGCCAACGTCCTGACTTTC. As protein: CASNPGQEPSGANVLTF.

The chain's CDR3 is CASSVGGSEQYF. As DNA, the CDR3 is TGTGCCAGCAGCGTTGGGGGGAGCGAGCAGTACTTC. This rearrangement joins TRBV7-6 to TRBJ2-7; tentative D call: TRBD2 (6 bases). The V end was cut by 5 bases, the J end by 6 bases, with 11 bases between. CDR1 is SGHVS, CDR2 FNYEAQ, per germline. CDR3 size: 12 residues.

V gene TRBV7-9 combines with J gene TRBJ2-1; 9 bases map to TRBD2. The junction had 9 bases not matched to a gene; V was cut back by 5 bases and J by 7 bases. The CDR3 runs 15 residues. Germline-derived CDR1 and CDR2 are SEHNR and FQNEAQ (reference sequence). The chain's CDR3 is CASSLIRLAGNEQFF. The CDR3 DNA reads TGTGCCAGCAGCCTAATCCGGCTAGCGGGGAATGAGCAGTTCTTC.